The 18 T cell receptor beta chains given below trace back to one sample, sequenced in a study of CD8 T cells in Susac syndrome (dated by TCRdb to the late 2010s). Library prep was done by the immunoSEQ multiplex PCR assay. RNA was extracted using the RNeasy kit, and roughly 0.5 to 1 ug of the RNA was reverse transcribed with random hexamers. Through fastp at Q25 and MiXCR, TCRdb rebuilt clones from the public reads, retaining in-frame beta chains. Rows are unified per CDR3 protein, each entry keeping the most common DNA and genes. The sample table shows about 240,000 distinct CDR3 sequences, and about 96% are seen once. The ten largest clonotypes hold approximately 0.094% of the sample. The specimen sequenced was CD4+ T cells from PBMCs. These receptors all stem from a human donor with Susac syndrome.

The chain is built from TRBV13 and TRBJ2-1, with 8 bases matching TRBD1. V trimming: 5 bases; J trimming: 8 bases; junction bases outside the gene matches: 8. Germline V gene data show CDR1 as PRHDT and CDR2 as FYEKMQ (reference sequence). The length of the CDR3 is 14 residues. DNA for the CDR3: TGTGCCAGCAGCCTTGGACAGGGTCTTCATGAGCAGTTCTTC. Protein sequence: CASSLGQGLHEQFF.

The chain employs TRBV27 and TRBJ1-5, with a tentative D call TRBD1 (6 bases). The V gene lost 1 base and the J gene lost 0 bases, with 16 bases spanning the gap. Looked up from germline, CDR1 is MNHEY and CDR2 is SMNVEV (reference sequence). This CDR3 is built from 18 residues. CDR3 in DNA: TGTGCCAGCAGTTTATTGTGGGTGGGACACATTAGCAATCAGCCCCAGCATTTT. It encodes CASSLLWVGHISNQPQHF.

The rearrangement uses TRBV9 and TRBJ2-6, with D unresolved. This CDR3 comprises 15 residues. CDR1 and CDR2 from the germline V gene are SGDLS and YYNGEE. The V and J ends lost 1 base and 4 bases respectively, with 9 bases between them. The DNA of the CDR3 is TGTGCCAGCAGCGTACCCCAGTCGGGGGCCAACGTCCTGACTTTC. It specifies CASSVPQSGANVLTF.

This rearrangement joins TRBV29-1 to TRBJ1-3; D remains ambiguous. The CDR3 is 14 residues long. Looked up from germline, CDR1 is SQVTM and CDR2 is ANQGSEA. V shed 2 bases and J shed 4 bases, with 12 bases lying between them. The chain's CDR3 is CSVEFPGAGNTIYF. In DNA, the CDR3 is TGCAGCGTTGAATTTCCGGGAGCAGGAAACACCATATATTTT.

This chain connects TRBV5-1 to TRBJ2-1; a possible D gene is TRBD2 (7 bases). Per germline, CDR1 SGHRS and CDR2 YFSETQ. V lost 0 bases to trimming and J lost 4 bases, with 14 bases between them. The CDR3 runs 16 residues. As DNA, the CDR3 is TGCGCCAGCAGCTTGGAATGGGGGCGGGAGTACAATGAGCAGTTCTTC. Translation: CASSLEWGREYNEQFF.

CDR3 nucleotide sequence: TGTGCCAGCGCTGGGGGGGGGTCGTTACCATACGAGCAGTACTTC. It codes for CASAGGGSLPYEQYF. The chain joins TRBV12-3 or TRBV12-4 to TRBJ2-7; 7 positions agree with TRBD2. V was clipped by 8 bases and J by 4 bases; unmatched bases: 14. The CDR3 runs 15 residues.

This clonotype occurred once. The chain combines TRBV27 with TRBJ2-7; TRBD1 matches 9 bases. V trimming: 2 bases; J trimming: 0 bases; junction bases outside the gene matches: 5. This CDR3 contains 16 residues. Germline V gives CDR1 MNHEY, CDR2 SMNVEV (reference sequence). CDR3 sequence reads: CASSLRGQGDSYEQYF. Here the CDR3 DNA reads TGTGCCAGCAGTTTAAGGGGACAGGGTGACTCCTACGAGCAGTACTTC.

In this sample, this clonotype turned up once. The chain links TRBV27 to TRBJ2-1; tentative D call: TRBD2 (5 bases). Trimming removed 5 bases from V and 7 bases from J, with 18 bases in between. Germline values: CDR1 MNHEY, CDR2 SMNVEV (reference sequence). This CDR3 has 15 amino acids. CDR3 nucleotides: TGTGCCAGCAGTCCGGGAACCTCTTTGGGGAATGAGCAGTTCTTC. This gives the protein CASSPGTSLGNEQFF.

This clonotype appeared a single time. The chain employs TRBV6-5 and TRBJ1-5; maybe TRBD1 (5 bases). This CDR3 is 12 amino acids long. The germline V gene has CDR1 MNHEY and CDR2 SVGAGI. Trimming took 6 bases from V and 5 from J, leaving 8 bases between them. CDR3: CASRTVDQPQHF. As DNA, the CDR3 is TGTGCCAGCAGGACAGTGGATCAGCCCCAGCATTTT.

The chain recombines TRBV29-1 with TRBJ1-2; 9 nucleotides line up with TRBD1. V dropped 7 bases and J dropped 4; count of bases not matched to a gene: 1. Germline CDR1 SQVTM, CDR2 ANQGSEA. The CDR3 has 11 amino acids. The CDR3 reads CSGTGAYGYTF. CDR3 nucleotide sequence: TGCAGCGGGACAGGGGCCTATGGCTACACCTTC.

The rearrangement uses TRBV30 and TRBJ1-5, with 7 positions matching TRBD1. Looked up from germline, CDR1 is GTSNPN and CDR2 is SVGIG (reference sequence). The CDR3 covers 16 residues. V shed 2 bases and J 1 base; nucleotides not matched to a gene: 8. The CDR3 region is CAWSRLTGHSNQPQHF. CDR3 DNA: TGTGCCTGGAGTCGCCTGACAGGGCACAGCAATCAGCCCCAGCATTTT.

This clonotype was seen once. This chain uses TRBV5-1 with TRBJ1-1; D might be TRBD1 (5 bases). The CDR3 covers 13 residues. V was trimmed by 3 bases and J by 7 bases, leaving 13 bases between them. Germline CDR1 reads SGHRS; CDR2 reads YFSETQ. The CDR3 DNA reads TGCGCCAGCAGCTACCCGGGACGGAGTGAAGCTTTCTTT. Translation gives CASSYPGRSEAFF.

This sequence joins TRBV11-2 and TRBJ2-5, with 11 bases fitting TRBD2. Trimming took 4 bases from V and 1 from J; bases not matched to a gene: 5. The CDR3 has 16 amino acids. Germline V gives CDR1 SGHAT, CDR2 FQNNGV. The DNA for the CDR3 is TGTGCCAGCAGCTCTAGACTAGCGGGGCGCCAAGAGACCCAGTACTTC. Translation: CASSSRLAGRQETQYF.

The V call is TRBV24-1, the J call TRBJ2-6; D is unclear. V gave up 4 bases and J gave up 0 bases, with 12 bases separating them. CDR1 and CDR2 from the germline V gene are KGHDR and SFDVKD. There are 17 residues in the CDR3. This CDR3 reads CATSEGYRLSGANVLTF. Written as DNA, the CDR3 is TGTGCCACCAGTGAGGGGTACCGGCTCTCTGGGGCCAACGTCCTGACTTTC.

The chain couples TRBV7-2 to TRBJ2-7; 11 bases fit TRBD1. The CDR3 has 16 amino acids. Germline lookup yields CDR1 SGHTA and CDR2 FQGNSA. J lost 4 bases, V lost 5 bases, and 10 bases had no gene match. The CDR3 nucleotides are TGTGCCAGCAGCCTAAGGGGACAGGGGGATTTATACGAGCAGTACTTC. Translated, it gives CASSLRGQGDLYEQYF. Together with reference TRBV7-2 and TRBJ2-7, the CDR3 gives the full variable domain: GAGVSQSPSNKVTEKGKDVELRCDPISGHTALYWYRQSLGQGLEFLIYFQGNSAPDKSGLPSDRFSAERTGGSVSTLTIQRTQQEDSAVYLCASSLRGQGDLYEQYFGPGTRLTVT.

The V and J genes are TRBV25-1 and TRBJ2-3; D is undetermined. Germline V CDR1 and CDR2: MGHDK, SYGVNS. The CDR3 length is 11 residues. For the CDR3, the DNA is TGTGATGGGTGTTGCACAGATACGCAGTATTTT. Protein product: CDGCCTDTQYF.

V and J are TRBV20-1 and TRBJ2-7; D is undetermined. Trimming cost V 3 bases and J 0 bases, with 3 bases left between them. CDR3 length: 11 residues. Germline CDR1 DFQATT, CDR2 SNEGSKA (reference sequence). The CDR3 nucleotides are TGCAGTGCTAGCTTCTCCTACGAGCAGTACTTC. It yields the protein CSASFSYEQYF.

The V and J genes are TRBV28 and TRBJ1-1; no clear D. The CDR3 extends over 16 amino acids. CDR1 and CDR2 from the germline V gene are MDHEN and SYDVKM. V shed 8 bases and J shed 0 bases, with 19 bases lying between them. This CDR3 is CASARVRVIMNTEAFF. In DNA, the CDR3 is TGTGCCAGCGCCCGTGTGAGGGTTATAATGAACACTGAAGCTTTCTTT.